This TCR beta chain was found in a study of blood T cells in healthy people across ages. The wider study: In model experiments, template switching was able to capture about one barcoded beta molecule for every two T cells that were present. Study-level findings and limits: With unsorted PBMCs, a conclusive comparison of naive versus antigen-experienced cells was not possible.

In regard to this clonotype: The antigen remains unidentified.

A second PCR of roughly 6 to 12 cycles used a sample-barcoded 5' primer and a J-beta primer mix. Every cDNA molecule carried a tag from a template-switch adaptor bearing 12 random nucleotides. TCRdb called the 5' RACE reads again in MiXCR, with one record for every CDR3 protein. The profile shows roughly 930,000 distinct CDR3 sequences, roughly 43% of them singletons. V lost 1 base to trimming and J lost 1 base, with 11 bases between them. Germline CDR1 is SEHNR and CDR2 is FQNEAQ (reference sequence). CDR3 length equals 15 residues. The source of this sequence is a man in his thirties or forties in good health. Sequencing was done on a sample of blood. The chain uses TRBV7-9 and TRBJ2-7; D is ambiguous. The CDR3 DNA follows: TGTGCCAGCAGCTTAGTCCCGGAGAAATCCTACGAGCAGTACTTC. It encodes CASSLVPEKSYEQYF.